This TCR beta chain was found in a study of shared clonotypes between healthy human individuals. V shed 0 bases and J 5 bases; nucleotides not matched to a gene: 7. The CDR3 is 16 residues long. Germline loops: CDR1 SGHRS, CDR2 YFSETQ. This clone was counted a single time. Some clones are missing from TCRdb's copy, which holds only in-frame ones; the method was immunoSEQ multiplex PCR. The sample includes more than 2,000,000 clones, approximately 95% of them seen just once. The sequenced sample was naive CD4+ T cells from PBMCs. The subset was: CD45RA+ positively selected. This sequence joins TRBV5-1 and TRBJ2-2, with 7 bases fitting TRBD1. This TCR came from a man between 18 and 29 years old in good health. Some clones in this sample may be carry-over from other donors' samples. CDR3 in amino acids: CASSLVEGARTGELFF. CDR3 bases: TGCGCCAGCAGCTTGGTTGAGGGGGCTAGGACCGGGGAGCTGTTTTTT.